The source of this T cell receptor beta chain is a study of CD8 T cells in ankylosing spondylitis. The study's findings and limits: About 8 highly homologous variants formed a TCR beta motif that appeared characteristic of ankylosing spondylitis blood.

Of note for this clonotype: Its antigen is not known.

TCRdb passed the 5' RACE reads through MiXCR, listing each CDR3 protein once. The profile shows roughly 670,000 distinct CDR3 sequences, 15% to 20% of them singletons. The trim removed 3 bases at V and 0 bases at J, leaving 7 bases unmatched. The V gene's germline CDR1 is SGDLS and CDR2 YYNGEE. This CDR3 contains 16 residues. Sequencing was performed on blood, either unsorted or a sorted T cell fraction (not recorded which). The chain carries TRBV9 and TRBJ2-3, with TRBD2 identical over 7 bases. This TCR came from a male donor with ankylosing spondylitis. Written as DNA, the CDR3 is TGTGCCAGCAGCGCCCTAACCGGGGGGAGCACAGATACGCAGTATTTT. It encodes CASSALTGGSTDTQYF.